Detailed here is one TCR beta chain. It lacks a known antigen. The sample holds no much larger clone one base away, and base qualities are not on file. From each donor, a single peripheral blood sample of approximately 110 mL on average was drawn into heparinised tubes. A BD FACSAria II and a panel including CD45RO, CCR7, CD25, CD127, CD95 and CD27 were used to sort naive, central memory, regulatory and stem cell-like memory CD4+ T cells. Every sorted population had a purity above 95%. PBMCs were separated immediately by Lymphoprep density gradient centrifugation and were stained directly, without being cultured. So that batch effects would be minimized, each experiment stained and sorted samples in pairs, pairing one healthy donor with one patient. The High Capacity cDNA Reverse Transcription Kit was used to reverse transcribe all of the isolated RNA, meaning that expressed TCRB transcripts were what got sequenced. Deep immunoSEQ sequencing was performed on naive, central memory and regulatory T cell samples, with an average of roughly 3.5 million total reads per sample. Sorted cells were lysed in RLT buffer, and RNA was extracted using DNase-treated RNeasy Micro or Mini kits according to cell number. Each cell subset was processed separately to prevent cross-contamination, with patient and healthy donor samples processed together. The immunoSEQ multiplex PCR was used to amplify TCRB sequences from cDNA, yielding 87-bp fragments that span the CDR3 region. Sequencing of the amplicons was done on the Illumina HiSeq platform. On the study's bioinformatics: PCR bias was corrected computationally using synthetic template baselines, and reads within Hamming distance 2 were collapsed, with unmergeable singletons discarded. By aligning reads against IMGT, V, D and J genes, CDR3 length, and insertions or deletions at six rearrangement sites were assigned. Within each subset, clonotype counts were normalized to sorted cell number, after which true diversity and Gini coefficients were computed with the tcR R package. The overlap coefficient, calculated on TCRB nucleotide sequences, was used to measure repertoire sharing. Drawn from immuneACCESS, this table holds only the in-frame rearrangements with V and J called that TCRdb kept. Clones are partly lost; checked studies trace under half to an unresolved V gene and leave the rest unexplained. The DNA gave D and trimming, while V, J and clone size come from that table. This sample lists more than 300,000 clones; around 9.7% were detected once. The ten top clones hold about 1% of the sample.

The sample originates from a study of beta chain features in type 1 diabetes (dated by TCRdb to about 2018). Some background on the complete study: No differences in mean age, gender distribution, total cell number or subset yield were found between patients and healthy donors. Regulatory and stem cell-like memory subsets were isolated from only 8 patients and 8 healthy donors, whereas naive and central memory subsets came from all 28 donors. A total of about 110,000,000 sorted cells were examined across all samples, and a strong correlation was observed between cell number per subset and RNA yield. In the study, TCRB repertoires of sorted circulating CD4+ T cell subsets from recently diagnosed type 1 diabetes patients were compared with those of matched healthy donors. Overall study outcomes, separate from this receptor: Because cDNA was sequenced instead of genomic DNA, highly expressing activated cells could be over-represented, though the groups showed no difference in activation or CD3 levels. At VDJ recombination sites, type 1 diabetes patients had fewer insertions and more deleted nucleotides, which implies abnormalities in thymic rearrangement. Because the HLA sub-analyses included only small numbers of individuals, any influence of HLA type on TCRB rearrangement was left unresolved. In all four CD4+ subsets, TCRB CDR3 length was moderately but significantly shorter in type 1 diabetes patients. PCR might favor shorter templates, but patient and control samples were amplified and corrected together, so any skew would affect both groups equally. Naive, central memory and regulatory TCRB repertoires appeared to be more similar among patients than among healthy donors.

The trim is 3 bases for V and 4 bases for J, with a gap of 13 bases between the germline ends. The CDR3 spans 14 residues, from the cysteine through the phenylalanine. The only DNA kept is the CDR3, 42 bases in frame from the first base. The germline V gene encodes CDR1 MNHEY and CDR2 SMNVEV (reference sequence). Sequencing input: central memory CD4+ T cells from blood. This receptor was identified in a man aged 25-40 years with type 1 diabetes. The rearrangement joined TRBV27 to TRBJ2-7; the D region may be TRBD1 or TRBD2, each matching 6 bases equally. The nucleotide sequence is TGTGCCAGCAGTTTCGGGGGCAGGGAGTACGAGCAGTACTTC. This sequence encodes CASSFGGREYEQYF.